These 24 T cell receptor beta chains came from one sample sequenced in a study of blood T cell repertoires in COVID-19. Method: immunoSEQ multiplex PCR; TCRdb's copy keeps in-frame clones and lacks some. The sample lists 200,000 to 250,000 clones; almost 90% were seen once. Input material: PBMCs or T cells enriched from blood (not recorded which). The receptors were gathered from a man aged 25 to 45 who had been exposed to COVID-19.

The chain uses TRBV7-3 and TRBJ2-1, with D perhaps TRBD2 (6 bases). The CDR3 runs 15 residues. V lost 2 bases and J lost 7, with 15 bases in between. Germline values: CDR1 SGHTA, CDR2 FQGTGA. The CDR3 protein is CASSLRTGTYNEQFF. CDR3 nucleotide sequence: TGTGCCAGCAGCTTACGAACCGGGACTTATAATGAGCAGTTCTTC.

This clone appeared once. The chain uses TRBV27 and TRBJ2-5; TRBD1 matches at 12 bases. Trimming removed 7 bases from V and 5 bases from J; junction bases left unmatched: 11. The CDR3 length is 16 residues. Germline values: CDR1 MNHEY, CDR2 SMNVEV (reference sequence). The CDR3 reads CASKWSGTGGAETQYF. For the CDR3, the DNA is TGTGCCAGCAAATGGTCCGGGACAGGGGGCGCGGAGACCCAGTACTTC.

The V gene is TRBV9, the J gene TRBJ2-5; D is perhaps TRBD2 (7 bases). V dropped 4 bases and J dropped 5 bases, with 21 bases sitting between them. CDR3 length: 16 residues. CDR1 and CDR2 (germline): SGDLS, YYNGEE. The DNA for the CDR3 is TGTGCCAGCAGCCCTTCCCTGAGGGGGGGCCTTGAGACCCAGTACTTC. It yields the protein CASSPSLRGGLETQYF.

This chain uses TRBV4-2 with TRBJ2-3; 7 nucleotides line up with TRBD2. CDR3 length: 15 amino acids. Germline V lookup: CDR1 LGHNA, CDR2 YNFKEQ. V trimming: 4 bases; J trimming: 1 base; junction bases outside the gene matches: 5. CDR3 in DNA: TGTGCCAGCAGCCCCCGGGCGGGGGGCACAGATACGCAGTATTTT. It encodes CASSPRAGGTDTQYF.

The chain combines TRBV7-2 with TRBJ1-1; no firm D call. Trimming left V 2 bases short and J 1 base short, with 11 bases between. This CDR3 is 15 amino acids long. The V gene's germline CDR1 is SGHTA and CDR2 FQGNSA. The CDR3, as DNA: TGTGCCAGCAGCTTAAGTCGGTTATGGAACACTGAAGCTTTCTTT. Translating gives CASSLSRLWNTEAFF.

This rearrangement joins TRBV7-2 to TRBJ1-3, with 7 bases matching TRBD1. Germline assignment: CDR1 SGHTA and CDR2 FQGNSA. The V and J ends lost 0 bases and 7 bases, in that order; junction bases with no gene match: 9. This CDR3 comprises 16 residues. Here the CDR3 reads CASSLALQAQGNTIYF. The CDR3 DNA is TGTGCCAGCAGCTTAGCGCTCCAGGCACAGGGGAACACCATATATTTT.

The chain links TRBV7-9 to TRBJ2-7; D might be TRBD2 (5 bases). Germline CDR1 is SEHNR and CDR2 is FQNEAQ (reference sequence). V was trimmed by 0 bases and J by 2 bases, leaving 14 bases between them. This CDR3 has 16 residues. The CDR3 spells CASSLARWGVAYEQYF. In DNA form, the CDR3 reads TGTGCCAGCAGCTTAGCGCGTTGGGGAGTAGCCTACGAGCAGTACTTC.

V gene TRBV7-3 combines with J gene TRBJ2-2; 12 bases agree with TRBD1. This CDR3 region has 16 residues. The germline V gene has CDR1 SGHTA and CDR2 FQGTGA. V was clipped by 5 bases and J by 4 bases; unmatched bases: 5. The chain's CDR3 is CASSRGTGGLTGELFF. Here the CDR3 DNA reads TGTGCCAGCAGCCGAGGGACAGGGGGCCTCACCGGGGAGCTGTTTTTT.

Worth noting for this clone: Different DNA sequences within this sample yield the same CDR3. For the CDR3, the DNA is TGTGCCAGCAGTCAGACTAACTATGGCTACACCTTC. Protein product: CASSQTNYGYTF. The V gene is TRBV12-3 or TRBV12-4, the J gene TRBJ1-2; D remains unclear. The length of the CDR3 is 12 residues. V was clipped by 5 bases and J by 0 bases, with 4 bases between them.

The V call is TRBV7-3, the J call TRBJ1-2; D gene unclear. The CDR3 totals 13 residues. Trimming took off 0 bases at V and 8 bases at J, with 10 bases between the two ends. The V gene's germline CDR1 is SGHTA and CDR2 FQGTGA. CDR3 sequence (DNA): TGTGCCAGCAGCTTAACCCCCCTTGGCGGCTACACCTTC. As protein: CASSLTPLGGYTF.

The V gene is TRBV29-1, the J gene TRBJ1-1, with D uncertain. CDR1 and CDR2 (germline): SQVTM, ANQGSEA. V lost 7 bases to trimming and J lost 1 base, with 7 bases between them. The CDR3 spans 11 residues. CDR3 in amino acids: CSAFGNTEAFF. The CDR3 nucleotides are TGCAGCGCCTTCGGGAACACTGAAGCTTTCTTT.

This clone showed up just once. The chain recombines TRBV30 with TRBJ1-5, with D unclear. The germline gives CDR1 GTSNPN, CDR2 SVGIG (reference sequence). With 5 bases removed from V and 5 bases from J, the gap between germline ends came to 19 bases. CDR3 length equals 15 residues. The CDR3 DNA is TGTGCCTGGGAAAAATGCCGGGGTTCCGATCAGCCCCAGCATTTT. The encoded protein is CAWEKCRGSDQPQHF.

The V and J genes are TRBV21-1 and TRBJ2-2; TRBD1, as called in the table, went unchecked against the DNA. TRBV21-1 is flagged as a pseudogene. CDR3 length: 13 amino acids. The CDR3 sequence is CASSNREEGELFF. Written as DNA, the CDR3 is TGTGCCAGCAGCAACAGGGAAGAAGGGGAGCTGTTTTTT.

V gene TRBV9 combines with J gene TRBJ1-2; 7 bases match TRBD1. J lost 6 bases, V lost 2 bases, and 10 bases had no gene match. The germline CDR1 and CDR2 sequences are SGDLS and YYNGEE. This CDR3 is 15 amino acids long. CDR3 DNA: TGTGCCAGCAGCGTCTCCGGGACAGACCTAAATGGCTACACCTTC. Translation: CASSVSGTDLNGYTF.

For the CDR3, the DNA is TGTGCCAGCAGCTTAGGAGGAGGGCGTGGAAACACCATATATTTT. It encodes CASSLGGGRGNTIYF. The V gene is TRBV7-2, the J gene TRBJ1-3; D uncertain. Germline V gene sequence: CDR1 SGHTA, CDR2 FQGNSA. The germline V and J ends were trimmed by 1 base and 3 bases, with 10 bases remaining between them. The CDR3 contains 15 residues.

The DNA of the CDR3 is TGTGCCAGCAGTTTAGGGACAGGGCGAAGGGGCTACACCTTC. Residues: CASSLGTGRRGYTF. V and J are TRBV28 and TRBJ1-2; 9 bases match TRBD1. Per the germline V gene, CDR1 is MDHEN and CDR2 is SYDVKM. V trimming: 2 bases; J trimming: 8 bases; junction bases outside the gene matches: 6. The CDR3 contains 14 residues.

The chain is built from TRBV10-2 and TRBJ2-1, with 9 bases aligning to TRBD2. CDR1 and CDR2 from the germline V gene are WSHSY and SAAADI. J lost 0 bases, V lost 1 base, and 4 bases had no gene match. This CDR3 contains 17 residues. The CDR3, as DNA: TGCGCCAGCAGTGAGTTACGACTAGCGGACTCCTACAATGAGCAGTTCTTC. It is translated as CASSELRLADSYNEQFF.

The chain couples TRBV6-5 to TRBJ1-2; unclear D gene. The V and J ends lost 4 bases and 4 bases respectively, with 19 bases between them. CDR1 is MNHEY, CDR2 SVGAGI, per germline. The CDR3 has 16 residues. The CDR3 DNA reads as TGTGCCAGCAGTTCCCCTTCGATGGCCCGAGGCTATGGCTACACCTTC. Encoded protein: CASSSPSMARGYGYTF.

The rearrangement joins TRBV3-1 (or the pseudogene TRBV3-2) to TRBJ2-3; TRBD2 agrees at 10 bases. Germline CDR1 is LGHDT and CDR2 is YNNKEL (reference sequence). This CDR3 is built from 17 residues. V was pared by 6 bases and J by 2 bases, with 11 bases of the junction left unmatched. CDR3: CASSQRLAGEITDTQYF. DNA for the CDR3: TGTGCCAGCAGTCAAAGACTAGCGGGTGAAATCACAGATACGCAGTATTTT.

With regard to this clone: Other DNA variants within this sample encode the same CDR3. The genes are TRBV6-5 and TRBJ1-1, with D perhaps matching TRBD1 (6 bases). The CDR3 consists of 14 residues. The V gene lost 0 bases and the J gene lost 1 base, with 6 bases spanning the gap. In germline, CDR1 is MNHEY, CDR2 SVGAGI. The CDR3 sequence is CASSYSTGNTEAFF. The CDR3 nucleotides read TGTGCCAGCAGTTACTCGACAGGGAACACTGAAGCTTTCTTT.

The chain employs TRBV9 and TRBJ1-2; D is unresolved. The V end lost 0 bases, the J end lost 8 bases, and 11 bases lay between the germline ends. CDR1 SGDLS and CDR2 YYNGEE come from the germline V gene. CDR3 length: 13 residues. The CDR3 DNA reads TGTGCCAGCAGCGTAGATCTGAGGGTGGGCTACACCTTC. This sequence encodes CASSVDLRVGYTF.

CDR3 in amino acids: CASSPSGDETQYF. CDR3 bases: TGTGCCAGCAGCCCGTCAGGGGATGAGACCCAGTACTTC. The V and J genes are TRBV5-4 and TRBJ2-5; D possibly corresponds to TRBD1 (6 bases). Trimming removed 4 bases at V and 5 bases at J, with 12 bases between. The CDR3 totals 13 residues. The germline gives CDR1 SGHNT, CDR2 YYREEE (reference sequence).

The chain has TRBV4-1 and TRBJ1-4; D is unclear. V lost 6 bases and J 8 bases, leaving 13 bases between the germline ends. Germline lookup yields CDR1 MGHRA and CDR2 YSYEKL. This CDR3 has 13 residues. The CDR3 is CASRSIGREKLFF. The CDR3 DNA sequence: TGCGCCAGCAGGAGTATTGGGAGGGAAAAACTGTTTTTT.

The CDR3 bases are TGTGCCAGCAGCCCTACAGCGGGGGGAGACACCGGGGAGCTGTTTTTT. Its translation: CASSPTAGGDTGELFF. V is TRBV9 and J is TRBJ2-2, with 9 bases fitting TRBD2. The CDR3 loop spans 16 amino acids. The V gene end was trimmed by 4 bases and the J gene end by 3 bases; junction bases not matched to a gene: 7. Looked up from germline, CDR1 is SGDLS and CDR2 is YYNGEE.